Listed below are T cell receptor beta chains from one sample, sequenced in a study of T cell repertoires in cytomegalovirus infection. MiXCR was run by TCRdb on the reads, yielding one entry per CDR3 protein. The repertoire consists of about 220,000 distinct CDR3 sequences, with around two fifths occurring once and the leading ten covering roughly three fifths. These receptors' targets are unknown. The material sequenced was CD8+ T cells from cultured PBMCs, taken from culture after CMV antigen stimulation. These receptors were collected from a human donor in good health (CMV status not recorded). Some clones in this sample may be carry-over from other donors' samples. Both conserved end residues are part of each CDR3. Fields, in order: V gene, J gene, D gene, clone size, CDR3 length, CDR3 DNA, CDR3 protein. D genes are given only for firm matches. Expanded clones are given a class, and other clones once, few, many or no size at all.

V gene: TRBV19
J gene: TRBJ1-1
D gene: NA
clone size: NA
CDR3 length: 15
CDR3 DNA: TGTGCCAGTAGTATTGATTACGGCGTCTCCACTGAAGCTTTCTTT
CDR3 protein: CASSIDYGVSTEAFF

V gene: TRBV28
J gene: TRBJ2-7
D gene: NA
clone size: NA
CDR3 length: 14
CDR3 DNA: TGTGCCAGCAGTTTACGTGACAACTCCTACGAGCAGTACTTC
CDR3 protein: CASSLRDNSYEQYF

V gene: TRBV5-1
J gene: TRBJ1-2
D gene: NA
clone size: few
CDR3 length: 11
CDR3 DNA: TGCGCCAGCAGCATAGGCTTTGGCTACACCTTC
CDR3 protein: CASSIGFGYTF

V gene: TRBV7-8
J gene: TRBJ2-5
D gene: TRBD1
clone size: many
CDR3 length: 15
CDR3 DNA: TGTGCCAGCAGCTCCGCCGGGACAGGGCAAGAGACCCAGTACTTC
CDR3 protein: CASSSAGTGQETQYF

V gene: TRBV27
J gene: TRBJ2-1
D gene: TRBD2
clone size: NA
CDR3 length: 15
CDR3 DNA: TGTGCCAGCAGTTTAATTAGCGGGGGGATTAGGGGGCAGTTCTTC
CDR3 protein: CASSLISGGIRGQFF

V gene: TRBV2
J gene: TRBJ2-1
D gene: NA
clone size: NA
CDR3 length: 17
CDR3 DNA: TGTGCCAGCAGCTCGAGGGGGGGGTCCTCCCTATACAATGAGCAGTTCTTC
CDR3 protein: CASSSRGGSSLYNEQFF

V gene: TRBV7-2
J gene: TRBJ2-3
D gene: NA
clone size: many
CDR3 length: 13
CDR3 DNA: TGTGCCAGCGGTCCTGGCGGCACAGATACGCAGTATTTT
CDR3 protein: CASGPGGTDTQYF

V gene: TRBV7-4
J gene: TRBJ1-4
D gene: NA
clone size: NA
CDR3 length: 15
CDR3 DNA: TGTGCCAGCAGCCCAAGCTGGCAGTCCGTCGAAAAACTGTTTTTT
CDR3 protein: CASSPSWQSVEKLFF

V gene: TRBV27
J gene: TRBJ2-7
D gene: NA
clone size: NA
CDR3 length: 13
CDR3 DNA: TGTGCCAGCAGTTTATCGTTAGCCTACGAGCAGTACTTC
CDR3 protein: CASSLSLAYEQYF

V gene: TRBV7-3
J gene: TRBJ2-7
D gene: TRBD2
clone size: few
CDR3 length: 20
CDR3 DNA: TGTGCCAGCACCCCCCGCCTTCTTAGCGGGAGGGGGTGTCGGGGCCACGAGCAGTACTTC
CDR3 protein: CASTPRLLSGRGCRGHEQYF

V gene: TRBV4-1
J gene: TRBJ2-5
D gene: TRBD1
clone size: NA
CDR3 length: 17
CDR3 DNA: TGCGCCAGCAGCCAAGGAGGTATAGACAGGGCCCAAGAGACCCAGTACTTC
CDR3 protein: CASSQGGIDRAQETQYF

V gene: TRBV11-2
J gene: TRBJ2-3
D gene: NA
clone size: few
CDR3 length: 14
CDR3 DNA: TGTGCCAGCAGCTTCGGGGTCGCGGGGGATACGCAGTATTTT
CDR3 protein: CASSFGVAGDTQYF

V gene: TRBV11-2
J gene: TRBJ1-6
D gene: TRBD1
clone size: once
CDR3 length: 15
CDR3 DNA: TGTGCCAGCAGCTCTACAGGGGGCTTGATTTCACCCCTCCACTTT
CDR3 protein: CASSSTGGLISPLHF

V gene: TRBV12-3/TRBV12-4
J gene: TRBJ2-7
D gene: TRBD1
clone size: NA
CDR3 length: 14
CDR3 DNA: TGTGTCAGCAGTTTACCAGGGGGCTTATCCGAGCAGTACTTC
CDR3 protein: CVSSLPGGLSEQYF